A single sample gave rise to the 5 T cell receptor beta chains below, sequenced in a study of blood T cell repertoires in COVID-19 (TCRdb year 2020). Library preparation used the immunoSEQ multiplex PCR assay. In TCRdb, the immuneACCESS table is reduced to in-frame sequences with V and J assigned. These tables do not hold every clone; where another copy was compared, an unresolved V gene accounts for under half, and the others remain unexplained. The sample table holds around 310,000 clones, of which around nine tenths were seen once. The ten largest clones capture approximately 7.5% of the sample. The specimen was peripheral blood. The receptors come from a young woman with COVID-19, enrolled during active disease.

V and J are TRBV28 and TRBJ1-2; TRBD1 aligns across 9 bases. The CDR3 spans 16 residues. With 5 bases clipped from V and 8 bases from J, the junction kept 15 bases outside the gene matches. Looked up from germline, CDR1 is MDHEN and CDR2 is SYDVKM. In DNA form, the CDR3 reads TGTGCCAGCAGTCAACACAGGGGGCAAGCCATATCGGGCTACACCTTC. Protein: CASSQHRGQAISGYTF.

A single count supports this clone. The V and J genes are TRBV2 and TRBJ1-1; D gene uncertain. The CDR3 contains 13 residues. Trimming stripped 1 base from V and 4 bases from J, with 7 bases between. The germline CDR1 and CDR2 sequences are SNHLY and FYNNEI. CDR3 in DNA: TGTGCCAGCAGTGAAGGAGCTTTCACTGAAGCTTTCTTT. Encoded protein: CASSEGAFTEAFF.

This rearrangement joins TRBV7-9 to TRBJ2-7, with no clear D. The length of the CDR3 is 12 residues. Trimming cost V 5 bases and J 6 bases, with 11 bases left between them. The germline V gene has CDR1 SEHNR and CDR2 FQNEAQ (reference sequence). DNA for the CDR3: TGTGCCAGCAGCCACGCGACTGGCGAGCAGTACTTC. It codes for CASSHATGEQYF.

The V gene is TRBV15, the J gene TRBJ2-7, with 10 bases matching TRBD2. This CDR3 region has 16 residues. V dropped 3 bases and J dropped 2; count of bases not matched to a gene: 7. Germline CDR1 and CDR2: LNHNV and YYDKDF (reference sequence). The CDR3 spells CATSSRTSGLTYEQYF. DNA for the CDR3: TGTGCCACCAGCAGCCGGACTAGCGGTTTGACCTACGAGCAGTACTTC.

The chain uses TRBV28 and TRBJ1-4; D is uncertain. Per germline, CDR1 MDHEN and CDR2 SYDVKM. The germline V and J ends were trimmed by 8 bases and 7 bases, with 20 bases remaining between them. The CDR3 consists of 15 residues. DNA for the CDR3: TGTGCCAGCTCCGAAGCGGGTAGGGTTGGTGAAAAACTGTTTTTT. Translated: CASSEAGRVGEKLFF.